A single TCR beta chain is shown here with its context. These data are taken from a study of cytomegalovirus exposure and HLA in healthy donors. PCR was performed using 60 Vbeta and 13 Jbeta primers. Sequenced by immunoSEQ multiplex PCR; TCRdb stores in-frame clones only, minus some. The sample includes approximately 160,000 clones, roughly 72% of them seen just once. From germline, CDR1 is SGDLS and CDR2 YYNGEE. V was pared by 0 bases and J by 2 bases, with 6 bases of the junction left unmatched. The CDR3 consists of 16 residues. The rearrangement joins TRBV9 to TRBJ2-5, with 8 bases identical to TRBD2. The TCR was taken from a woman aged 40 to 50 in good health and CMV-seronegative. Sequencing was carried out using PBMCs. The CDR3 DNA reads TGTGCCAGCAGCGTAGGGGGTAGCGGGACTCAAGAGACCCAGTACTTC. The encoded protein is CASSVGGSGTQETQYF.